Listed here is a single T cell receptor beta chain. Its antigen remains unknown. Sequencing was performed with immunoSEQ multiplex PCR; in TCRdb, only in-frame clones are kept and a portion is missing. This sample yields a few million clones, of which around 95% are seen a single time; about 0.13% belongs to the top ten. This specimen comes from a study of shared clonotypes between healthy human individuals. In the study overall: CD4 naive and memory got three plates each, CD8 naive two, CD8 memory one.

Study-wide findings and caveats: Lower generation probabilities were found for non-shared clonotypes than for those shared by all four donors. Naive CD4 clonotype sharing across several donors was 4% to 5%. Naive subsets, compared against memory subsets, generally had larger estimated richness values.

Trimming pared 1 base from V and 1 base from J, leaving 10 bases between. This CDR3 has 15 amino acids. Germline-derived CDR1 and CDR2 are LGHNA and YNFKEQ. This sequence was found in a man between 18 and 29 years old in good health. The specimen sequenced was naive CD4+ T cells sorted from blood. Specified subset: CD45RA+ positively selected. This chain connects TRBV4-2 to TRBJ1-1; D is ambiguous. This chain's CDR3 is CASSQARDRNTEAFF. The CDR3 coding sequence is TGTGCCAGCAGCCAAGCGAGGGATAGGAACACTGAAGCTTTCTTT.